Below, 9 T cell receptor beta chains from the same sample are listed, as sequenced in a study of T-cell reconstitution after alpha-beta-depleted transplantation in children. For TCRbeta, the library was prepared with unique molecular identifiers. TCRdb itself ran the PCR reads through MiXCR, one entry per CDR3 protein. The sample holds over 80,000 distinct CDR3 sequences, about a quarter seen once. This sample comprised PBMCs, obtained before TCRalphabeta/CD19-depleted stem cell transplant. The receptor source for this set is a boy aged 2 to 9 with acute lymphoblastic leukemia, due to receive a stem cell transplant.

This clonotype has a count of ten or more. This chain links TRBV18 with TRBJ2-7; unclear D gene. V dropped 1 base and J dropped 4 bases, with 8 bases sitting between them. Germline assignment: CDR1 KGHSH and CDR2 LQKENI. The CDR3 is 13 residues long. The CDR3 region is CASSPLTGYEQYF. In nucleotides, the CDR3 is TGTGCCAGCTCACCACTGACCGGATACGAGCAGTACTTC. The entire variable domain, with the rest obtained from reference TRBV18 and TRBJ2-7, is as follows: NAGVMQNPRHLVRRRGQEARLRCSPMKGHSHVYWYRQLPEEGLKFMVYLQKENIIDESGMPKERFSAEFPKEGPSILRIQQVVRGDSAAYFCASSPLTGYEQYFGPGTRLTVT.

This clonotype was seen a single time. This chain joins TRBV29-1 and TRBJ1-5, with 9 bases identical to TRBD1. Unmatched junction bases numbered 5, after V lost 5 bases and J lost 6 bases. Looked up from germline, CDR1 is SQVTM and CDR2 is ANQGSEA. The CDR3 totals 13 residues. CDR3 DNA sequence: TGCAGCGTTACCGGGACAGGGAGTCAGCCCCAGCATTTT. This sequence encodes CSVTGTGSQPQHF.

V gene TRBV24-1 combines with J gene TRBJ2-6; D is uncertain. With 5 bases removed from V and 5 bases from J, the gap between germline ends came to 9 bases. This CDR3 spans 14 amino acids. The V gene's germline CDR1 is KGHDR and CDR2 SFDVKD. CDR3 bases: TGTGCCACCAGTGCGTCGGGTTGGGCCAACGTCCTGACTTTC. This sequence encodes CATSASGWANVLTF.

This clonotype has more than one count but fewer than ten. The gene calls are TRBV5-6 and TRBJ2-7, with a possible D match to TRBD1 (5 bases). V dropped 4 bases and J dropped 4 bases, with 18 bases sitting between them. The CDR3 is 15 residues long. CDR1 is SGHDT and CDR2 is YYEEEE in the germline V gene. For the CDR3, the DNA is TGTGCCAGCAGCCCACCAGGGTGGGTAATGTACGAGCAGTACTTC. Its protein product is CASSPPGWVMYEQYF.

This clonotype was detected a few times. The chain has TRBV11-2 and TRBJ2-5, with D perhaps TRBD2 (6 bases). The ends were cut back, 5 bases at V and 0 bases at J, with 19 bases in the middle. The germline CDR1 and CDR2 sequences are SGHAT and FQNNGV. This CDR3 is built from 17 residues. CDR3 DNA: TGTGCCAGCAGCCCAAACCCGTATCGGGACTACCAAGAGACCCAGTACTTC. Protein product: CASSPNPYRDYQETQYF. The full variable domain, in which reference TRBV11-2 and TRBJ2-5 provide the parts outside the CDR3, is EAGVAQSPRYKIIEKRQSVAFWCNPISGHATLYWYQQILGQGPKLLIQFQNNGVVDDSQLPKDRFSAERLKGVDSTLKIQPAKLEDSAVYLCASSPNPYRDYQETQYFGPGTRLLVL.

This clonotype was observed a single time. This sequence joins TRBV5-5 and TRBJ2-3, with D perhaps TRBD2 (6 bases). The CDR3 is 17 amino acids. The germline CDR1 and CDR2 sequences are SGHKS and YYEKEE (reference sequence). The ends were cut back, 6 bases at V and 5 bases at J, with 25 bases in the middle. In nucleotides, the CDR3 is TGTGCCAGCACAAGAAAGGTAGCGGAGGGGCCGGTAGATACGCAGTATTTT. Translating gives CASTRKVAEGPVDTQYF.

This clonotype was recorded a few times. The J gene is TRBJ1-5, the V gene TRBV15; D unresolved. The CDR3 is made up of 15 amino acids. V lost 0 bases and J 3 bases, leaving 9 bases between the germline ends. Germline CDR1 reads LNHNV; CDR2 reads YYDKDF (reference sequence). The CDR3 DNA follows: TGTGCCACCAGCAGAGATCAAGGGTACAATCAGCCCCAGCATTTT. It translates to CATSRDQGYNQPQHF.

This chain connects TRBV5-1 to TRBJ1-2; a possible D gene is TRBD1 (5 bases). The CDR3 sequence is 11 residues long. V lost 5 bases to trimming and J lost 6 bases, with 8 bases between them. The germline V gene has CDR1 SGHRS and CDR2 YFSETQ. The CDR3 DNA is TGCGCCAGCAGGGAAGGGGATGGCTACACCTTC. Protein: CASREGDGYTF.

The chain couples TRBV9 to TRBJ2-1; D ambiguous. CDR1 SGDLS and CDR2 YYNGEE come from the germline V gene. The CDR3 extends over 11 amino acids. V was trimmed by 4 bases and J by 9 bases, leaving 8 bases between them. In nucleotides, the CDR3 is TGTGCCAGCAGCTCCCAGTTTGAGCAGTTCTTC. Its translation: CASSSQFEQFF. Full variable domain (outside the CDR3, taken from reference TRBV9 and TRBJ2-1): DSGVTQTPKHLITATGQRVTLRCSPRSGDLSVYWYQQSLDQGLQFLIQYYNGEERAKGNILERFSAQQFPDLHSELNLSSLELGDSALYFCASSSQFEQFFGPGTRLTVL.